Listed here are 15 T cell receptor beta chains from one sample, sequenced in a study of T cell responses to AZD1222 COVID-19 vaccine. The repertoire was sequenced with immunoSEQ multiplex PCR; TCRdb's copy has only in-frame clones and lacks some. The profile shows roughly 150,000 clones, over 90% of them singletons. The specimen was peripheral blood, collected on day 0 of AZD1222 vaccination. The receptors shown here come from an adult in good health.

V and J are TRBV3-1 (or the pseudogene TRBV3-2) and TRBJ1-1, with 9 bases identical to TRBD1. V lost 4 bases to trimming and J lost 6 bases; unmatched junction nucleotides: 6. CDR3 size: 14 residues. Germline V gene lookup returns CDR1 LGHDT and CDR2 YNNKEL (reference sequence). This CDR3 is CASSRTGVMSEAFF. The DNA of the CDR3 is TGTGCCAGCAGCCGGACAGGGGTCATGTCTGAAGCTTTCTTT.

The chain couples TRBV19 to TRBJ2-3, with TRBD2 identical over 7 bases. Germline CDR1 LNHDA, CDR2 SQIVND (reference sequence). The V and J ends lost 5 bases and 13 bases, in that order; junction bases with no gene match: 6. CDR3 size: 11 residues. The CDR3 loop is CASSGSSGEYF. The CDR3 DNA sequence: TGTGCCAGTAGTGGGTCGAGCGGGGAGTATTTT.

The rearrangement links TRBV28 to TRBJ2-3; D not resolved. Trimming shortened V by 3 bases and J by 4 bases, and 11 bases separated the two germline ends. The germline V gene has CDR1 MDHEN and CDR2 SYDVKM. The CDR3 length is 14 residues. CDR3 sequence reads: CASSFPFLPDTQYF. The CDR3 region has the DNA TGTGCCAGCAGTTTTCCGTTTCTCCCAGATACGCAGTATTTT. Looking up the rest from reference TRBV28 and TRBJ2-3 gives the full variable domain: DVKVTQSSRYLVKRTGEKVFLECVQDMDHENMFWYRQDPGLGLRLIYFSYDVKMKEKGDIPEGYSVSREKKERFSLILESASTNQTSMYLCASSFPFLPDTQYFGPGTRLTVL.

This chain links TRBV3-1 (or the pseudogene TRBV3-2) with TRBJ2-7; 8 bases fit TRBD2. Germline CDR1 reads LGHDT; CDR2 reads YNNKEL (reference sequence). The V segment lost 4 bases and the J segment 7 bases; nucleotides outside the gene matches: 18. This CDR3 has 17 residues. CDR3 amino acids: CASSPSPGLVIGEEQYF. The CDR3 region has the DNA TGTGCCAGCAGCCCCTCCCCGGGACTAGTGATTGGAGAAGAGCAGTACTTC.

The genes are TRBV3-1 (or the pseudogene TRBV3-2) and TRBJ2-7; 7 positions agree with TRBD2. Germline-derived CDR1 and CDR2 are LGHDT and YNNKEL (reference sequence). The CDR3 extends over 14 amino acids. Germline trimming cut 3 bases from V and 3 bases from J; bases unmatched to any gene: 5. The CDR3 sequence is CASSQAGGGYEQYF. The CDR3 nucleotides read TGTGCCAGCAGCCAGGCTGGGGGGGGCTACGAGCAGTACTTC.

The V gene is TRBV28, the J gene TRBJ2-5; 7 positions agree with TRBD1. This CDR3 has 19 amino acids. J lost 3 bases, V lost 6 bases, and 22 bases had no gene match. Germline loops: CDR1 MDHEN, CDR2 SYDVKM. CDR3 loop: CASSFRPGQKQIKKETQYF. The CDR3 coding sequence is TGTGCCAGCAGCTTCCGACCGGGACAGAAACAAATAAAAAAAGAGACCCAGTACTTC.

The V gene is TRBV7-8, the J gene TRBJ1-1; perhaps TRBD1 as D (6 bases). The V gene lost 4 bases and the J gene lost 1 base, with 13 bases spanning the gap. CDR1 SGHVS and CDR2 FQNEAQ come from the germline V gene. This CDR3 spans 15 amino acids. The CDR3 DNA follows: TGTGCCAGCAGCTATTTTGGGACACCGAACACTGAAGCTTTCTTT. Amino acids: CASSYFGTPNTEAFF.

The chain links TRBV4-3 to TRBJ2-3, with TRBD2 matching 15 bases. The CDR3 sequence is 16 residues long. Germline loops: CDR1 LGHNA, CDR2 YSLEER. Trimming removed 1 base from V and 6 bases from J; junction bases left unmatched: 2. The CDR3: CASSQGTSGGGDTQYF. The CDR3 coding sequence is TGCGCCAGCAGCCAAGGGACTAGCGGGGGGGGTGATACGCAGTATTTT.

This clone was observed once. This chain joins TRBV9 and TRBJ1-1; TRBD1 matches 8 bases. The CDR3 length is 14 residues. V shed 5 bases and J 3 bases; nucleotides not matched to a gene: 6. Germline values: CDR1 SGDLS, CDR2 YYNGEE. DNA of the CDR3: TGTGCCAGCAGTCCTCAGGGGGCGCACACTGAAGCTTTCTTT. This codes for CASSPQGAHTEAFF.

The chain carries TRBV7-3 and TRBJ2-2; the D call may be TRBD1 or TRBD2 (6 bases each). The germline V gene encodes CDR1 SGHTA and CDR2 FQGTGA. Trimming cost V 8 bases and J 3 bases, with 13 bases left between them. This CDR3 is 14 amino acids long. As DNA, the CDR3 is TGTGCCAGCCGACGGGGGCTCGACACCGGGGAGCTGTTTTTT. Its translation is CASRRGLDTGELFF.

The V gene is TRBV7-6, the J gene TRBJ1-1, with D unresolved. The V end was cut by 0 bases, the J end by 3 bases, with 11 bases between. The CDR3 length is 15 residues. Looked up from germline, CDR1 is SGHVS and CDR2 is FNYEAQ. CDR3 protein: CASSLAPGPHTEAFF. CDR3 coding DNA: TGTGCCAGCAGCTTAGCCCCAGGACCCCACACTGAAGCTTTCTTT. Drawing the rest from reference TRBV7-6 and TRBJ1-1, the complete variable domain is GAGVSQSPRYKVTKRGQDVALRCDPISGHVSLYWYRQALGQGPEFLTYFNYEAQQDKSGLPNDRFSAERPEGSISTLTIQRTEQRDSAMYRCASSLAPGPHTEAFFGQGTRLTVV.

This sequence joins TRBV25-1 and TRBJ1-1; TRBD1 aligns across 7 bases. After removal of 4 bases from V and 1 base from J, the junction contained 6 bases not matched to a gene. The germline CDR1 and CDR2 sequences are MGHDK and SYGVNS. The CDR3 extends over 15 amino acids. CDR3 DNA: TGTGCCAGCAGTGGGGTAGGGACAGCGAACACTGAAGCTTTCTTT. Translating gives CASSGVGTANTEAFF.

CDR3 residues: CSVAQGVAGQPQHF. The CDR3 DNA is TGCAGCGTTGCACAGGGGGTAGCAGGTCAGCCCCAGCATTTT. This chain joins TRBV29-1 and TRBJ1-5; 8 nucleotides line up with TRBD1. Germline assignment: CDR1 SQVTM and CDR2 ANQGSEA. The CDR3 is made up of 14 amino acids. V dropped 4 bases and J dropped 6; count of bases not matched to a gene: 8.

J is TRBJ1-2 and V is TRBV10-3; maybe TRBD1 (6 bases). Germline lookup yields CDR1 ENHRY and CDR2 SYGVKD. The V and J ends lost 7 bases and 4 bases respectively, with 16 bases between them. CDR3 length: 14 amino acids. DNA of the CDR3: TGTGCCATCACTTCTGTCCTACAGGGCTATGGCTACACCTTC. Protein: CAITSVLQGYGYTF.

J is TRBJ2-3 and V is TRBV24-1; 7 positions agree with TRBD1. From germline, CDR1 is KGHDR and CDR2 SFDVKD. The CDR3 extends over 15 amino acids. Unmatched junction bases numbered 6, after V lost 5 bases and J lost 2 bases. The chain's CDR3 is CATSGLGQDTDTQYF. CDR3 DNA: TGTGCCACCAGTGGACTCGGACAGGACACAGATACGCAGTATTTT.